This passage covers 20 T cell receptor beta chains from one sample sequenced in a study of blood T cell repertoires in COVID-19. Here immunoSEQ multiplex PCR was the method, and the copy in TCRdb shows in-frame clones only, minus some. Of some 87,000 clones listed, about 89% were seen once; the top ten hold roughly a sixth. Input material: peripheral blood. All receptors derive from a human donor in a cohort sampled during active COVID-19.

This chain joins TRBV7-9 and TRBJ1-6, with TRBD1 as a possible D gene (6 bases). Germline CDR1 SEHNR, CDR2 FQNEAQ (reference sequence). V was trimmed by 5 bases and J by 3 bases, leaving 8 bases between them. This CDR3 is built from 14 residues. The CDR3 spells CASSAQGYNSPLHF. The CDR3 bases are TGTGCCAGCAGCGCACAGGGCTATAATTCACCCCTCCACTTT.

V is TRBV9 and J is TRBJ1-3; D is undetermined. The CDR3 contains 14 residues. The germline V gene has CDR1 SGDLS and CDR2 YYNGEE. Trimming took off 0 bases at V and 0 bases at J, with 4 bases between the two ends. CDR3 protein: CASSVGSSGNTIYF. The CDR3 DNA is TGTGCCAGCAGCGTAGGCAGCTCTGGAAACACCATATATTTT.

V and J are TRBV6-5 and TRBJ2-5; a weak D match, TRBD1 (8 bases). This CDR3 is 16 amino acids long. Trimming pared 0 bases from V and 1 base from J, leaving 12 bases between. The germline V gene has CDR1 MNHEY and CDR2 SVGAGI. The CDR3 sequence is CASSYSNRGGQETQYF. CDR3 bases: TGTGCCAGCAGTTACTCGAACAGGGGGGGCCAAGAGACCCAGTACTTC.

The rearrangement uses TRBV5-5 and TRBJ1-1; D is ambiguous. The germline V and J ends were trimmed by 2 bases and 5 bases, with 13 bases remaining between them. This CDR3 has 14 residues. Germline CDR1 and CDR2: SGHKS and YYEKEE (reference sequence). CDR3 DNA sequence: TGTGCCAGCAGCTTCTGGAGAGGAGGGACTGAAGCTTTCTTT. Translation: CASSFWRGGTEAFF.

In DNA, the CDR3 is TGCGCCAGCAGTCCCCTTACGGGGACAGTGGGTGAAAAACTGTTTTTT. Translated, it gives CASSPLTGTVGEKLFF. The chain couples TRBV5-1 to TRBJ1-4; 7 bases line up with TRBD1. CDR3 size: 16 residues. CDR1 and CDR2 (germline): SGHRS, YFSETQ. The ends lost 5 bases at V and 7 bases at J; junction bases unmatched: 14.

Only one count was recorded for this clone. This chain links TRBV12-3 or TRBV12-4 with TRBJ1-1; D remains unclear. Trimming stripped 2 bases from V and 11 bases from J, with 9 bases between. CDR3 length equals 11 residues. The CDR3 DNA reads TGTGCCAGCAGTTTAAAAGCACGGGCTTTCTTT. Amino acids: CASSLKARAFF.

This clone has just a few counts. The chain is built from TRBV7-3 and TRBJ2-7; D is possibly TRBD2 (5 bases). This CDR3 region has 12 residues. V lost 4 bases, J lost 6 bases, and 10 bases lay in between. Germline CDR1 and CDR2: SGHTA and FQGTGA. CDR3 bases: TGTGCCAGCAGCTCGCGTGGGAGCGAGCAGTACTTC. It encodes CASSSRGSEQYF. The complete variable domain, with remaining parts taken from reference TRBV7-3 and TRBJ2-7, reads GAGVSQTPSNKVTEKGKYVELRCDPISGHTALYWYRQSLGQGPEFLIYFQGTGAADDSGLPNDRFFAVRPEGSVSTLKIQRTERGDSAVYLCASSSRGSEQYFGPGTRLTVT.

This clone was picked up one time. The V and J genes are TRBV12-5 and TRBJ2-5; D is uncertain. The length of the CDR3 is 13 residues. Germline V gene sequence: CDR1 LGHNT, CDR2 FRNRAP. V was trimmed by 3 bases and J by 5 bases, leaving 10 bases between them. The CDR3 coding sequence is TGTGCTAGTGGTTTATTCGGGTTGGAGACCCAGTACTTC. This gives the protein CASGLFGLETQYF.

The CDR3 here is CASRPTGTSAHEQFF. The CDR3 DNA reads TGTGCCAGCAGGCCGACCGGGACTAGCGCCCACGAGCAGTTCTTC. This chain connects TRBV11-2 to TRBJ2-1; 10 bases are shared with TRBD2. The CDR3 has 15 amino acids. Germline values: CDR1 SGHAT, CDR2 FQNNGV. The V and J ends lost 6 bases and 10 bases, in that order; junction bases with no gene match: 12.

The genes are TRBV4-2 and TRBJ1-2; the match to TRBD1 covers 8 bases. Trimming took 1 base from V and 5 from J; bases not matched to a gene: 3. Germline V CDR1 and CDR2: LGHNA, YNFKEQ. The CDR3 length is 14 residues. The CDR3 reads CASSQGGQVYGYTF. The CDR3 DNA is TGTGCCAGCAGCCAAGGGGGACAGGTGTATGGCTACACCTTC.

The chain is built from TRBV5-1 and TRBJ2-3, with D possibly TRBD1 on 6 matching bases. Germline values: CDR1 SGHRS, CDR2 YFSETQ. Trimming pared 0 bases from V and 6 bases from J, leaving 20 bases between. The CDR3 length is 17 residues. CDR3 sequence (DNA): TGCGCCAGCAGCTTGGGTAGGCTAGCCGGAAGGGGGGATACGCAGTATTTT. It is translated as CASSLGRLAGRGDTQYF.

The chain recombines TRBV9 with TRBJ2-3; D is perhaps TRBD1 (5 bases). V lost 3 bases, J lost 5 bases, and 25 bases lay in between. This CDR3 comprises 18 residues. Germline V gene data show CDR1 as SGDLS and CDR2 as YYNGEE. The CDR3 nucleotides are TGTGCCAGCAGCGGACTTGGACACCGCAAGGGGAAACGAGATACGCAGTATTTT. This encodes CASSGLGHRKGKRDTQYF.

The rearrangement joins TRBV6-5 to TRBJ2-7; 10 bases agree with TRBD1. Germline CDR1 MNHEY, CDR2 SVGAGI. Losses at the gene ends were 0 bases for V and 4 bases for J; bases not matched to a gene: 6. The CDR3 sequence is 16 residues long. The CDR3 sequence is CASSYSATGGRYEQYF. In DNA, the CDR3 is TGTGCCAGCAGTTACTCCGCGACAGGGGGCCGATACGAGCAGTACTTC.

The J gene is TRBJ1-6, the V gene TRBV7-9; maybe TRBD1 (6 bases). Germline assignment: CDR1 SEHNR and CDR2 FQNEAQ (reference sequence). This CDR3 contains 15 residues. V was trimmed by 6 bases and J by 4 bases, leaving 13 bases between them. This CDR3 reads CASRSGQGYNSPLHF. The CDR3 DNA follows: TGTGCCAGCAGATCAGGGCAGGGGTATAATTCACCCCTCCACTTT.

The chain joins TRBV18 to TRBJ1-3; D might be TRBD1 (6 bases). Trimming removed 6 bases from V and 0 bases from J, with 15 bases in between. The CDR3 loop spans 16 amino acids. Per germline, CDR1 KGHSH and CDR2 LQKENI. DNA for the CDR3: TGTGCCAGCTCGCACGGACAGTCAGTCTCTGGAAACACCATATATTTT. Its protein is CASSHGQSVSGNTIYF.

The gene calls are TRBV18 and TRBJ2-7; 7 bases are a match to TRBD2. Germline values: CDR1 KGHSH, CDR2 LQKENI. This CDR3 has 15 amino acids. The V segment lost 6 bases and the J segment 5 bases; nucleotides outside the gene matches: 13. This CDR3 reads CASSRGRAFENEQYF. The CDR3 DNA follows: TGTGCCAGCTCCCGGGGGAGGGCGTTCGAGAACGAGCAGTACTTC.

This chain links TRBV4-1 with TRBJ2-7, with a weak D call TRBD1 (6 bases). The V end was cut by 3 bases, the J end by 5 bases, with 14 bases between. CDR1 is MGHRA, CDR2 YSYEKL, per germline. The CDR3 sequence is 14 residues long. The CDR3: CASSQGAFRDEQYF. CDR3 in DNA: TGCGCCAGCAGCCAGGGGGCCTTCCGGGACGAGCAGTACTTC.

The chain recombines TRBV18 with TRBJ1-4, with 10 bases that match TRBD1. J lost 6 bases, V lost 1 base, and 2 bases had no gene match. The CDR3 runs to 15 residues. From germline, CDR1 is KGHSH and CDR2 LQKENI. CDR3 bases: TGTGCCAGCTCACCACGACAGGGGGCGGATGAAAAACTGTTTTTT. Its translation: CASSPRQGADEKLFF.

V is TRBV3-1 (or the pseudogene TRBV3-2) and J is TRBJ2-2, with D possibly matching TRBD2 (5 bases). Trimming left V 1 base short and J 2 bases short, with 8 bases between. Germline V gene sequence: CDR1 LGHDT, CDR2 YNNKEL (reference sequence). The CDR3 loop spans 15 amino acids. CDR3 nucleotide sequence: TGTGCCAGCAGCCAAGGGACTCTTAACACCGGGGAGCTGTTTTTT. It specifies CASSQGTLNTGELFF.

This clone was observed a few times. Germline is not matched at one junction end, which may reflect a read error. The chain couples TRBV3-1 (or the pseudogene TRBV3-2) to TRBJ2-7; 7 nucleotides match TRBD2. This CDR3 comprises 15 residues. Germline CDR1 is LGHDT and CDR2 is YNNKEL (reference sequence). The CDR3 sequence: CASSQYTGGAYGQYF. The CDR3 DNA follows: TGTGCCAGCAGCCAATACACGGGGGGAGCCTACGGGCAGTACTTC.